This TCR beta chain comes out of a study of blood T cells in healthy people across ages. Regarding the study as a whole: The donors' CMV status was not determined, possibly confounding changes in expanded clonotypes. A strong correlation was found between TCR beta diversity and the percentage of naive T cells.

PCR was performed a second time for about 7 to 12 cycles using a sample-barcoded 5' primer and a J-beta primer mix. Each CDR3 protein gets one entry after TCRdb re-called the 5' RACE reads with MiXCR. The sample records around 1,600,000 distinct CDR3 sequences, less than 45% being singletons. Sample donors were healthy Caucasian individuals that came from Russia, aged about 6 to 100. This CDR3 region has 15 residues. CDR1 is DFQATT and CDR2 is SNEGSKA in the germline V gene (reference sequence). On this clonotype: The antigen remains undetermined.

The TCR originated in a woman aged 18-29 years in good health. The specimen sequenced was blood. This chain links TRBV20-1 with TRBJ2-1; D possibly matches TRBD1 or TRBD2 (5 bases each). Judging by the DNA end, TRBJ2-7 fits better; the J call may be wrong. CDR3 loop: CSADRDDGIDNEQYF. DNA for the CDR3: TGCAGTGCCGACCGGGACGACGGGATTGACAATGAGCAGTACTTC.